This T cell receptor beta chain was captured by sequencing in a study of memory CD4+ T cells and cytomegalovirus serostatus. In the study overall: This sample comes from healthy Belgian adults, 9 CMV seropositive, approximately 23 seronegative.

Single viable CD3+CD4+CD8-CD45RO+ cells were sorted as the memory CD4+ T cells. Per the authors' pipeline: After removing out-of-frame reads, 2 million to 2.5 million distinct TCRbeta sequences remained. Using immunoSEQ multiplex PCR, the repertoire was profiled, and TCRdb retains in-frame clones only, with some absent. V and J calls and clone size follow that table, whereas D and trimming were derived from the DNA. Here the sample spans roughly 86,000 clones, about four fifths being singletons. The CDR3 loop spans 16 amino acids. V shed 5 bases and J 5 bases; nucleotides not matched to a gene: 11. CDR1 is SGHDT, CDR2 YYEEEE, per germline. On this clone: Its antigen is unidentified.

Study-wide findings and caveats: The CMV-associated TCR signature appears largely within the CD4+ memory repertoire.

The sample was memory CD4+ T cells from blood. This TCR was sampled from an adult in good health and CMV-seropositive. The J gene is TRBJ2-2, the V gene TRBV5-6, with TRBD1 matching 8 bases. The CDR3 DNA follows: TGTGCCAGCAGGCGCATTAGGACAGGGATAACCGGGGAGCTGTTTTTT. Translated: CASRRIRTGITGELFF.